This T cell receptor beta chain stems from a study of Ad26.COV2.S vaccination and SARS-CoV-2 variants. Sequencing used immunoSEQ multiplex PCR; TCRdb keeps in-frame clones, though not all of them. Seen here are 350,000 to 550,000 clones, 89% observed once, and the top ten hold roughly 2.5%. This clone was counted between two and nine times. The treatment: about 20 received Ad26.COV2.S at low or high dose, single or two shots; 5 received placebo; per-sample allocation not given. Following the first vaccine or placebo injection, samples were taken on day 63. An adult aged 18-55 years in Boston served as the donor. Sequenced here: peripheral blood, sampled in a trial of Ad26.COV2.S vaccine versus placebo. This TCR came from a person between 18 and 65 years old who received the Ad26.COV2.S COVID-19 vaccine or a placebo.

CDR3 bases: TGTGCCAGCAGCCGTAGGGAGGGTGGATCAGGGGGCCTTAACTATGGCTACACCTTC. Amino acids: CASSRREGGSGGLNYGYTF. The V call is TRBV5-5, the J call TRBJ1-2; 8 bases map to TRBD1. Per germline, CDR1 SGHKS and CDR2 YYEKEE (reference sequence). There are 19 residues in the CDR3. With 4 bases clipped from V and 1 base from J, the junction kept 18 bases outside the gene matches.